The 4 T cell receptor beta chains below were found in one sample sequenced in a study of alternative splicing in chronic myeloid leukemia remission. Libraries were built from poly-A-enriched mRNA from around 950 ng total RNA. TCRdb reanalyzed the bulk RNA-seq reads, giving one entry per CDR3 protein sequence and no DNA. The repertoire holds roughly 350 distinct CDR3 sequences, with about 94% as singletons. Sequenced input: PBMCs. These receptors were obtained from a person aged 25-55 years in good health.

The chain employs TRBV2 and TRBJ1-5. The germline CDR1 and CDR2 sequences are SNHLY and FYNNEI. This CDR3 region has 13 residues. This CDR3 reads CASRGGEDQPQHF.

The J gene is TRBJ2-1, the V gene TRBV6-4; the TCRdb call, TRBD2, lacks DNA for checking. This CDR3 comprises 15 residues. CDR1 is MRHNA, CDR2 SNTAGT, per germline. The CDR3 sequence is CASSESSGRYNEQFF.

The chain links TRBV28 to TRBJ2-4; there is no DNA to check the TCRdb D call of TRBD1. In germline, CDR1 is MDHEN, CDR2 SYDVKM. The length of the CDR3 is 17 residues. CDR3 sequence reads: CAHSLGTGGVTKNIQYF.

The chain employs TRBV5-4 and TRBJ1-2. The CDR3 has 13 residues. The germline V gene has CDR1 SGHNT and CDR2 YYREEE (reference sequence). The CDR3 spells CASSLQGGYGYTF.